The next 17 T cell receptor beta chains were all read from a single sample in a study of T-cell memory formation after mild COVID-19. TCRdb fed the 5' RACE reads into MiXCR, producing one record per CDR3 protein. The sample lists about 560,000 distinct CDR3 sequences, around 16% occurring once. Material: PBMCs or a T cell subset sorted from them (not recorded which). The receptor set was obtained from an adult woman who had mild COVID-19 (a few samples of this study predate the infection). Cell type and time point are not known.

At least ten counts were recorded for this clonotype. This sequence joins TRBV5-1 and TRBJ1-1; no firm D call. V was clipped by 6 bases and J by 4 bases, with 19 bases between them. CDR1 and CDR2 from the germline V gene are SGHRS and YFSETQ. The CDR3 is 15 residues long. As DNA, the CDR3 is TGCGCCAGCACCTCCATGGTGGGAGGAGGCACTGAAGCTTTCTTT. As protein: CASTSMVGGGTEAFF.

Only a few counts were recorded for this clonotype. This chain uses TRBV7-2 with TRBJ1-1; TRBD1 matches at 9 bases. J gave up 4 bases and V 0 bases, and 6 bases lay outside the gene matches. The CDR3 sequence is 16 residues long. CDR1 and CDR2 (germline): SGHTA, FQGNSA. In nucleotides, the CDR3 is TGTGCCAGCAGCTTAGCCGGACAGGGGCTTGGCACTGAAGCTTTCTTT. It is translated as CASSLAGQGLGTEAFF.

In its sample, this clonotype was seen a few times. The chain employs TRBV4-2 and TRBJ2-7; 7 positions agree with TRBD2. CDR1 is LGHNA, CDR2 YNFKEQ, per germline. This CDR3 has 16 amino acids. The V gene end was trimmed by 0 bases and the J gene end by 7 bases; junction bases not matched to a gene: 12. The CDR3 nucleotides are TGTGCCAGCAGCCAAGATGGGGCGGGAGCAACGCGGGAGCAGTACTTC. It translates to CASSQDGAGATREQYF.

The rearrangement joins TRBV6-5 to TRBJ1-2; D perhaps matches TRBD1 (5 bases). Per germline, CDR1 MNHEY and CDR2 SVGAGI. With 7 bases removed from V and 6 bases from J, the gap between germline ends came to 21 bases. The CDR3 is 15 residues long. DNA for the CDR3: TGTGCCAGCACCCGACGACAGTTCCCAGCGGATGGCTACACCTTC. It encodes CASTRRQFPADGYTF.

A few counts support this clonotype. This chain connects TRBV18 to TRBJ1-1; no definite D call. This CDR3 has 15 residues. Per germline, CDR1 KGHSH and CDR2 LQKENI. With 6 bases removed from V and 0 bases from J, the gap between germline ends came to 14 bases. CDR3 DNA sequence: TGTGCCAGCTCCCCGTTGACCTCCATGAACACTGAAGCTTTCTTT. Translating it yields CASSPLTSMNTEAFF. Together with reference TRBV18 and TRBJ1-1, the CDR3 gives the full variable domain: NAGVMQNPRHLVRRRGQEARLRCSPMKGHSHVYWYRQLPEEGLKFMVYLQKENIIDESGMPKERFSAEFPKEGPSILRIQQVVRGDSAAYFCASSPLTSMNTEAFFGQGTRLTVV.

The chain carries TRBV12-3 or TRBV12-4 and TRBJ1-2, with D tentatively TRBD1 (5 bases). The CDR3 is made up of 15 amino acids. The germline V and J ends were trimmed by 5 bases and 7 bases, with 20 bases remaining between them. The CDR3 sequence: CASSTSLGVVGGYTF. CDR3 DNA sequence: TGTGCCAGCAGTACGTCTCTGGGGGTCGTTGGTGGCTACACCTTC.

V and J are TRBV20-1 and TRBJ1-1; D remains unclear. CDR3 length: 11 residues. Germline V gene sequence: CDR1 DFQATT, CDR2 SNEGSKA (reference sequence). Trimming left V 6 bases short and J 8 bases short, with 13 bases between. For the CDR3, the DNA is TGCAGTGCGAAGGGATTACGCGAAGCTTTCTTT. Translated, it gives CSAKGLREAFF.

The chain employs TRBV27 and TRBJ2-5; D possibly corresponds to TRBD2 (5 bases). Germline lookup yields CDR1 MNHEY and CDR2 SMNVEV (reference sequence). The CDR3 contains 15 residues. V gave up 2 bases and J gave up 2 bases, with 12 bases separating them. CDR3 loop: CASSLGPGIQETQYF. In DNA form, the CDR3 reads TGTGCCAGCAGTTTAGGGCCCGGGATACAAGAGACCCAGTACTTC.

This sequence joins TRBV30 and TRBJ1-6, with D perhaps matching TRBD1 (6 bases). CDR3 length: 16 amino acids. CDR1 is GTSNPN, CDR2 SVGIG, per germline (reference sequence). V was shortened by 1 base and J by 2 bases, with 12 bases between the two germline ends. The CDR3 is CAWSAWRGAYNSPLHF. The CDR3 DNA follows: TGTGCCTGGAGTGCCTGGAGGGGGGCCTATAATTCACCCCTCCACTTT.

This clonotype was picked up a small number of times. The chain has TRBV24-1 and TRBJ2-7; unclear D gene. Trimming pared 3 bases from V and 7 bases from J, leaving 6 bases between. This CDR3 has 11 amino acids. CDR1 and CDR2 (germline): KGHDR, SFDVKD. CDR3 sequence reads: CATSDLQEQYF. CDR3 bases: TGTGCCACCAGTGATCTGCAAGAGCAGTACTTC.

V is TRBV9 and J is TRBJ2-7; the D gene is possibly TRBD2 (5 bases). This CDR3 is 13 amino acids long. CDR1 is SGDLS, CDR2 YYNGEE, per germline. V dropped 0 bases and J dropped 7 bases, with 11 bases sitting between them. The CDR3 bases are TGTGCCAGCAGCGTAGACTCGACGGGGGAGCAGTACTTC. This encodes CASSVDSTGEQYF.

This clonotype was observed at least ten times. The chain combines TRBV18 with TRBJ1-1, with 8 bases that match TRBD1. Germline V gives CDR1 KGHSH, CDR2 LQKENI. The length of the CDR3 is 15 residues. The J segment lost 2 bases and the V segment lost 5 bases, leaving 7 bases of the junction unmatched. In DNA, the CDR3 is TGTGCCAGCTCATCGGTCACAGGGGGTAACACTGAAGCTTTCTTT. This gives the protein CASSSVTGGNTEAFF.

A few counts support this clonotype. CDR3 sequence: CASTLRAGRGNTEAFF. CDR3 bases: TGCGCCAGCACCCTTAGGGCAGGGCGAGGGAACACTGAAGCTTTCTTT. V and J are TRBV23-1 and TRBJ1-1; a weak D match, TRBD1 (5 bases). TRBV23-1 falls under the ORF class, with uncertain function. The CDR3 consists of 16 residues. Trimming cost V 7 bases and J 1 base, with 19 bases left between them.

This clonotype occurred a few times. V is TRBV5-1 and J is TRBJ2-1; 7 bases agree with TRBD1. Germline-derived CDR1 and CDR2 are SGHRS and YFSETQ. The CDR3 sequence is 15 residues long. V was pared by 4 bases and J by 5 bases, with 9 bases of the junction left unmatched. Written as DNA, the CDR3 is TGCGCCAGCAGCCCCTCACCGGGACAGCACAATGAGCAGTTCTTC. Protein sequence: CASSPSPGQHNEQFF.

The chain links TRBV7-9 to TRBJ1-1; D perhaps matches TRBD1 (5 bases). The CDR3 totals 17 residues. V was cut by 5 bases and J by 0 bases, with 19 bases left in between. Germline V gene data show CDR1 as SEHNR and CDR2 as FQNEAQ (reference sequence). The CDR3 DNA sequence: TGTGCCAGCAGCCGATGGCTGGTGGGGCACATGAACACTGAAGCTTTCTTT. Protein product: CASSRWLVGHMNTEAFF.

This clonotype turned up a few times. The chain couples TRBV6-6 to TRBJ1-1; tentative D call: TRBD1 (5 bases). This CDR3 spans 14 amino acids. Trimming removed 6 bases at V and 2 bases at J, with 13 bases between. Germline assignment: CDR1 MNHNY and CDR2 SVGAGI (reference sequence). The DNA for the CDR3 is TGTGCCAGCAGGACCGACAGCGTCAACACTGAAGCTTTCTTT. Its protein product is CASRTDSVNTEAFF.

This clonotype was picked up a small number of times. The chain has TRBV15 and TRBJ2-1; D perhaps matches TRBD1 (6 bases). V was clipped by 2 bases and J by 0 bases, with 8 bases between them. Germline CDR1 and CDR2: LNHNV and YYDKDF (reference sequence). This CDR3 has 15 residues. The CDR3 DNA is TGTGCCACCAGCAGACAGGGGAGCTCCTACAATGAGCAGTTCTTC. Encoded protein: CATSRQGSSYNEQFF.